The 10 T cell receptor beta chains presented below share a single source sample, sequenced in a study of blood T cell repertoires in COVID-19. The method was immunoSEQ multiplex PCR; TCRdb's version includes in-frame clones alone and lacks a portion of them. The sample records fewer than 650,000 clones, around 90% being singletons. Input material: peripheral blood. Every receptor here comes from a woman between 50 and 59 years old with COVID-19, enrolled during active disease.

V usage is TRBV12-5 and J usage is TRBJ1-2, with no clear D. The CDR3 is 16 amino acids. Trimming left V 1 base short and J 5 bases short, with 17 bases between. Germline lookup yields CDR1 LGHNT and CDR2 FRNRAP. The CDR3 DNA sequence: TGTGCTAGTGGTTTGGGTTTGGGCGGGGTTGGTTATGGCTACACCTTC. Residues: CASGLGLGGVGYGYTF.

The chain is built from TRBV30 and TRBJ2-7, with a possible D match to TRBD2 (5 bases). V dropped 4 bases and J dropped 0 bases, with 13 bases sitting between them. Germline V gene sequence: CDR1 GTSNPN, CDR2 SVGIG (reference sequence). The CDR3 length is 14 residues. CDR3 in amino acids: CAWKAGGASYEQYF. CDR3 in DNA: TGTGCCTGGAAAGCAGGAGGAGCCTCCTACGAGCAGTACTTC.

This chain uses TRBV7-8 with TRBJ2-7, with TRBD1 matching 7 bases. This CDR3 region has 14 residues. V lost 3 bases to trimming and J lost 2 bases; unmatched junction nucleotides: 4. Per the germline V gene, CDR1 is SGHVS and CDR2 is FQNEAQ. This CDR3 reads CASSFGTATYEQYF. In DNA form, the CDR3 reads TGTGCCAGCAGCTTCGGGACAGCAACCTACGAGCAGTACTTC.

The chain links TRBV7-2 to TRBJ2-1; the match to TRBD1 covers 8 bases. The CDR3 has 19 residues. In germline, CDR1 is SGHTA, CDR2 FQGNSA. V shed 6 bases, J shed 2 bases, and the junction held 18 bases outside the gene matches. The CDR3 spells CASSQPRTGSPRTYNEQFF. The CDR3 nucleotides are TGTGCCAGCAGTCAACCACGGACAGGGTCACCTCGGACCTACAATGAGCAGTTCTTC.

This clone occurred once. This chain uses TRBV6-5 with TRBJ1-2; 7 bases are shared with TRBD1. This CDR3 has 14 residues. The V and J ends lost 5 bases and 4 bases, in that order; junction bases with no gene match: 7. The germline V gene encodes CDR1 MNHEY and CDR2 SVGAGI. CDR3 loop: CASSPRGTVYGYTF. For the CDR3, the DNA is TGTGCCAGCAGTCCCAGGGGGACGGTCTATGGCTACACCTTC.

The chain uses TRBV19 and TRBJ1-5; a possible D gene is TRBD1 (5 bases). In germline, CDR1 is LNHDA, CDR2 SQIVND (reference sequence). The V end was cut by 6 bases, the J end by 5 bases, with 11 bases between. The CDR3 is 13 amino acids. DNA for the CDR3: TGTGCCAGTAGCCTCAGGGTTGATCAGCCCCAGCATTTT. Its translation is CASSLRVDQPQHF.

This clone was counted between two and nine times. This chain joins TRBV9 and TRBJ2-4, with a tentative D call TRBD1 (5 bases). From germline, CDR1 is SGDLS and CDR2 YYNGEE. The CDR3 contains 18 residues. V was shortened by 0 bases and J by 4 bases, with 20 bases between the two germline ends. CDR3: CASSVDGARVTTKNIQYF. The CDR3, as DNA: TGTGCCAGCAGCGTAGATGGGGCCCGTGTCACGACAAAAAACATTCAGTACTTC.

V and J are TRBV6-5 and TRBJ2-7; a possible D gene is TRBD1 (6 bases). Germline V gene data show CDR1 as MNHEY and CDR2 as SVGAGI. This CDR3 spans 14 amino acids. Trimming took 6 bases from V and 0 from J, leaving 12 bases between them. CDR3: CASRGEQGSYEQYF. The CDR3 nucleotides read TGTGCCAGCAGGGGGGAACAGGGCTCCTACGAGCAGTACTTC.

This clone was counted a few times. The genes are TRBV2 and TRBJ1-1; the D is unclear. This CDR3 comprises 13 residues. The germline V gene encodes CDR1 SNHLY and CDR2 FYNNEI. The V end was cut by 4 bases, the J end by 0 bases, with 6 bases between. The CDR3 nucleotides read TGTGCCAGCAGTGCATCCATGAACACTGAAGCTTTCTTT. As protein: CASSASMNTEAFF.

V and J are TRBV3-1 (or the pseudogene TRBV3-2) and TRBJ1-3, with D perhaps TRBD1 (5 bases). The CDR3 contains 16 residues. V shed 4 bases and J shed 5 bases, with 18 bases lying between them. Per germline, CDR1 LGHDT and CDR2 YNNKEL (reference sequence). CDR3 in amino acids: CASSPTGTLGRNTIYF. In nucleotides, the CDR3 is TGTGCCAGCAGCCCAACCGGGACTCTAGGAAGAAACACCATATATTTT.